This T cell receptor (beta chain) came from a study of shared clonotypes between healthy human individuals. Study results and caveats: Among several donors, approximately 5.4% of naive CD4 clonotypes were found in common.

This clone has a single count. The antigen is undetermined. Naive CD8 cells lacked CD45RO, underwent positive selection for CCR7 and left out terminally differentiated effector memory CD45RA+ cells. The assay was immunoSEQ multiplex PCR, and TCRdb's table has in-frame clones only and misses some. The table shows around 560,000 clones, with approximately 95% occurring only once. The CDR3 sequence is 14 residues long. The junction had 2 bases not matched to a gene; V was cut back by 4 bases and J by 7 bases. From germline, CDR1 is LNHNV and CDR2 YYDKDF (reference sequence). The origin of this receptor is a woman in her twenties or thirties in good health. The gene calls are TRBV15 and TRBJ2-1; the match to TRBD2 covers 12 bases. The sequenced sample was naive CD8+ T cells sorted from blood. The CDR3 region has the DNA TGTGCCACCAGCACCGGACTAGCGGGAAATGAGCAGTTCTTC. Residues: CATSTGLAGNEQFF.